This is a list of T cell receptor beta chains from one sample in a study of monozygotic twins with inflammatory bowel disease. TCRdb reworked the 5' RACE reads into one entry per CDR3 protein, no DNA. The table counts approximately 330,000 distinct CDR3 sequences; roughly 2% lies in the top ten. The sequenced material came from blood. The receptor set was obtained from a human donor with ulcerative colitis or Crohn's disease, or a healthy co-twin of an affected twin (not recorded which). Each CDR3 is given with its conserved first and last residue.

V gene	J gene	CDR3 protein
TRBV24-1	TRBJ2-3	CATVSGPLSTDTQYF
TRBV9	TRBJ2-7	CASSARQTSYEQYF
TRBV4-3	TRBJ2-5	CASSQSRSGGGQETQYF
TRBV2	TRBJ2-1	CASSEREAEGNEQFF
TRBV29-1	TRBJ2-1	CSVSIYRGNEQFF
TRBV29-1	TRBJ2-1	CSVEQYGTGRYNEQFF
TRBV7-6	TRBJ1-1	CASSLAASGTEAFF
TRBV4-1	TRBJ2-2	CASSQDMIGGELFF
TRBV12-3/TRBV12-4	TRBJ1-1	CASSFNVRSEAFF
TRBV10-3	TRBJ2-7	CAISRQGDGYEQYF
TRBV10-2	TRBJ1-2	CASSMDLLNYGYTF
TRBV4-3	TRBJ2-3	CASSQDSGGLDTQYF
TRBV4-1	TRBJ2-7	CASSPHGEGQGTYEQYF
TRBV29-1	TRBJ2-3	CSAETSGSTDTQYF
TRBV20-1	TRBJ2-1	CSARGRLWGNVQFF
TRBV5-1	TRBJ2-1	CASSLEYNEQFF
TRBV12-3/TRBV12-4	TRBJ1-1	CASSLGGGELNTEAFF
TRBV28	TRBJ2-6	CASSLFPRAGANVLTF
TRBV3-1	TRBJ2-1	CASSQDTFTYNEQFF
TRBV20-1	TRBJ1-5	CSAFLDGNQPQHF
TRBV6-5	TRBJ1-2	CASSFPGGYGYTF
TRBV3-1	TRBJ1-2	CASSQLNGYTF
TRBV10-3	TRBJ1-2	CAISESGWGEAGYTF
TRBV9	TRBJ1-4	CASSGSGATNEKLFF
TRBV27	TRBJ2-1	CASSSNRGSTREQFF
TRBV30	TRBJ2-1	CAWREIRPTGYNEQFF
TRBV12-3/TRBV12-4	TRBJ2-5	CASSLPGGTETQYF
TRBV6-6	TRBJ2-7	CASSPLSEQYF
TRBV7-8	TRBJ1-2	CASSFEGTRGYTF
TRBV5-6	TRBJ1-1	CASSLGTGSPTEAFF
TRBV29-1	TRBJ1-3	CSVARGGDTIYF
TRBV2	TRBJ2-7	CASTVNPSREQYF
TRBV20-1	TRBJ2-3	CSARSDRGRTDTQYF
TRBV2	TRBJ2-2	CASSATGAGELFF
TRBV5-4	TRBJ2-1	CASRQGQHLYNEQFF
TRBV18	TRBJ2-1	CASSPLAGAFGEQFF
TRBV25-1	TRBJ2-7	CASSESLGSGYEQYF
TRBV20-1	TRBJ2-1	CSTPGNNNEQFF
TRBV20-1	TRBJ1-2	CSANNRGDVDGYTF
TRBV27	TRBJ2-7	CASSLYGHSYEQYF
TRBV13	TRBJ2-1	CASSLGDRAYNEQFF
TRBV18	TRBJ2-7	CASSPSQISTGDEQYF
TRBV4-1	TRBJ2-7	CASSNRDRGYEQYF
TRBV29-1	TRBJ2-3	CSVDRGGTNTQYF
TRBV6-2/TRBV6-3	TRBJ2-7	CASSWTSSYEQYF
TRBV6-1	TRBJ1-1	CASREGGGAEAFF
TRBV7-2	TRBJ1-5	CASTIAGHQPQHF
TRBV6-1	TRBJ2-2	CASSPGQGRAGEPFF
TRBV6-5	TRBJ2-2	CASSYEGYNTGELFF
TRBV5-1	TRBJ1-5	CASSISGEHQPQHF
TRBV5-4	TRBJ2-3	CASSSGLITDTQYF
TRBV27	TRBJ2-3	CASSLGSPGGRTDTQYF
TRBV7-8	TRBJ2-5	CASSLARDRGETQYF
TRBV10-2	TRBJ1-4	CASSESTDRVYEKLFF
TRBV10-3	TRBJ1-5	CAISPGLGQPQHF